What follows are 5 T cell receptor beta chains derived from one specimen sequenced in a study of cytomegalovirus exposure and HLA in healthy donors. The PCR used 60 Vbeta and 13 Jbeta primers. The data were produced by immunoSEQ multiplex PCR, yet TCRdb's version contains in-frame clones alone and is incomplete. The repertoire holds around 150,000 clones, with 70% to 80% as singletons. Sequences were obtained from PBMCs. Receptors were obtained from a man between 25 and 39 years old in good health and CMV-seronegative.

The rearrangement uses TRBV7-6 and TRBJ2-7, with TRBD2 matching 10 bases. The CDR3 is 15 amino acids. Germline lookup yields CDR1 SGHVS and CDR2 FNYEAQ. V lost 1 base and J lost 3; bases outside the gene matches: 3. CDR3 sequence reads: CASSLESGRDYEQYF. In nucleotides, the CDR3 is TGTGCCAGCAGCTTAGAAAGCGGGAGGGACTACGAGCAGTACTTC.

The rearrangement links TRBV6-5 to TRBJ2-5, with D possibly being TRBD2 (6 bases). V was pared by 4 bases and J by 2 bases, with 11 bases between. Germline V CDR1 and CDR2: MNHEY, SVGAGI. The CDR3 sequence is 14 residues long. CDR3 protein: CASSLGLLQETQYF. CDR3 nucleotides: TGTGCCAGCAGTTTGGGACTTCTTCAAGAGACCCAGTACTTC.

This chain connects TRBV5-4 to TRBJ1-2; TRBD1 matches 8 bases. CDR1 is SGHNT, CDR2 YYREEE, per germline (reference sequence). This CDR3 has 12 residues. Trimming at V came to 3 bases and at J to 6 bases, leaving 1 base not matched to a gene. CDR3 nucleotide sequence: TGTGCCAGCAGCTCACAGGGGGATGGCTACACCTTC. Protein: CASSSQGDGYTF.

The chain couples TRBV7-9 to TRBJ1-1; D uncertain. This CDR3 spans 14 amino acids. V was shortened by 5 bases and J by 1 base, with 11 bases between the two germline ends. From germline, CDR1 is SEHNR and CDR2 FQNEAQ (reference sequence). The CDR3, as DNA: TGTGCCAGCAGCGCGTACGGGGAGAACACTGAAGCTTTCTTT. Its translation: CASSAYGENTEAFF.

This chain joins TRBV7-9 and TRBJ2-7, with a weak D call TRBD2 (6 bases). The CDR3 is 12 residues long. Trimming cost V 5 bases and J 7 bases, with 12 bases left between them. Germline assignment: CDR1 SEHNR and CDR2 FQNEAQ (reference sequence). The CDR3 spells CASSVRRGEQYF. The DNA for the CDR3 is TGTGCCAGCAGCGTCCGGAGGGGAGAGCAGTACTTC.